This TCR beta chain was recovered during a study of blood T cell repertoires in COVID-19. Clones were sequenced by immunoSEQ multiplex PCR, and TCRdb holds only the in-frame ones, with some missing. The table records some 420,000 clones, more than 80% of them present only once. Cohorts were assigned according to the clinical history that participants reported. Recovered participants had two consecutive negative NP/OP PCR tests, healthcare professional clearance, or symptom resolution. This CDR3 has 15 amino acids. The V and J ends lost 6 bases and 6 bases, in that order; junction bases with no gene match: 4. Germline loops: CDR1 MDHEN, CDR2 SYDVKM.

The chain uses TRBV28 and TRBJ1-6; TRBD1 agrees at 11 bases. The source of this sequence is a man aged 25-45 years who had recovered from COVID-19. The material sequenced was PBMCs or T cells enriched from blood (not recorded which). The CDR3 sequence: CASRGGQGVNSPLHF. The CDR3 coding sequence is TGTGCCAGCAGAGGGGGACAGGGGGTTAATTCACCCCTCCACTTT.